This TCR beta chain came from a study of T cell changes during pregnancy in multiple sclerosis (dated 2019 in TCRdb). For the study in its entirety: The study looked at changes in the T cell repertoire across pregnancy in women with multiple sclerosis.

The library was generated by the immunoSEQ multiplex PCR assay. Here the immuneACCESS table is served through TCRdb, limited to in-frame sequences with V and J called. Missing clones are a known gap in these copies; in checked studies unresolved V genes cover under half, and the rest lacks a known reason. The sample table contains tens of thousands of clones; only one count was recorded for about 90% of them. The ten largest clones add up to roughly 0.76% of the sample. As to this clone: This clone's antigen is unknown. The input lacks base qualities; no much larger clone sits a single base away.

The CDR3 runs 14 amino acids, cysteine and phenylalanine included. The sequence is cut down to CDR3 DNA, 42 bases in frame from base 1. V ends up 5 bases short and J 4 bases short, with an unmatched junction base count of 4. The germline V gene sets CDR1 to SGHTA and CDR2 to FQGTGA. This chain joins TRBV7-3 to TRBJ2-2, with TRBD1 matching 7 junction bases. This receptor was obtained from a female donor with multiple sclerosis, enrolled in a pregnancy study. This sample comprised CD4+ T cells from peripheral blood mononuclear cells, obtained in the first trimester of pregnancy. The CDR3 loop reads CASSPGQITGELFF. The nucleotide sequence is given as TGTGCCAGCAGCCCGGGACAGATCACCGGGGAGCTGTTTTTT.